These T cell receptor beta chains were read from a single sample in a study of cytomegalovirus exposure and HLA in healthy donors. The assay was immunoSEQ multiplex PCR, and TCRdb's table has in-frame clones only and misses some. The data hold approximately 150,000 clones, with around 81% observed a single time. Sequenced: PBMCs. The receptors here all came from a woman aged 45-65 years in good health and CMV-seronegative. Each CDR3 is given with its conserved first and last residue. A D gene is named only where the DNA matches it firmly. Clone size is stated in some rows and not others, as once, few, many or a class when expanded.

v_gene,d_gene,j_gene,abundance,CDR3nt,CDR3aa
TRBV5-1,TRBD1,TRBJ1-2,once,TGCGCCAGCAGCTGGGGGACAGATGGCTACACCTTC,CASSWGTDGYTF
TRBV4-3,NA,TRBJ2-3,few,TGCGCCAGCAGCCAAACGGTGCTTTACACAGATACGCAGTATTTT,CASSQTVLYTDTQYF
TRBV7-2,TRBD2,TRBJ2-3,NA,TGTGCCAGCAGCTTTAGCGGGGGGGCGGCAGATACGCAGTATTTT,CASSFSGGAADTQYF
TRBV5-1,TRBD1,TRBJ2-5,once,TGCGCCAGCAGCTTGGGGGACAGGGTTCTATCCCAAGAGACCCAGTACTTC,CASSLGDRVLSQETQYF
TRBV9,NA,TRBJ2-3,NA,TGTGCCAGCAGCGTTTCCCCCAGGGTAGACACAGATACGCAGTATTTT,CASSVSPRVDTDTQYF
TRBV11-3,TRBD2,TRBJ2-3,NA,TGTGCCAGCAGCCTTATGGGGCGGGGGGGCCGAGATACGCAGTATTTT,CASSLMGRGGRDTQYF
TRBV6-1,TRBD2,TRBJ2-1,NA,TGTGCCAGCAGTGCGACTAGCGGGAGATACAATGAGCAGTTCTTC,CASSATSGRYNEQFF
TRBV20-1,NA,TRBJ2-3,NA,TGCAGTGCCCGGAGGGCGGATACGCAGTATTTT,CSARRADTQYF
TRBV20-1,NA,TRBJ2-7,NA,TGCAGTGCGAGGGACTACGAGCAGTACTTC,CSARDYEQYF
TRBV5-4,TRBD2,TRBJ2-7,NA,TGTGCCAGCAGCAAGGGACTAGCGGGGCCCTACGAGCAGTACTTC,CASSKGLAGPYEQYF
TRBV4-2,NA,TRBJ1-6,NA,TGTGCCAGCAGCCAAGATCTCCAGGATTTTAATTCACCCCTCCACTTT,CASSQDLQDFNSPLHF
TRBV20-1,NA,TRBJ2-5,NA,TGCAGTGCCTTCCAAGAGACCCAGTACTTC,CSAFQETQYF
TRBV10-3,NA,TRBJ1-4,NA,TGTGCCAGCCGACTGGGCGGGAATGAAAAACTGTTTTTT,CASRLGGNEKLFF
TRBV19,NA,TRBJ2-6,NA,TGTGCCAGTACACCTACCCCCTCTGGGGCCAACGTCCTGACTTTC,CASTPTPSGANVLTF
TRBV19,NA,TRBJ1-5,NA,TGTGCCAGTTCGGGGAGCAATCAGCCCCAGCATTTT,CASSGSNQPQHF
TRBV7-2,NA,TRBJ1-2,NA,TGTGCCAGCAGCTCCCCAGGGAGGGAGCTTGCTGGCTACACCTTC,CASSSPGRELAGYTF
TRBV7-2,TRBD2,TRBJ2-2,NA,TGTGCCAGCAGCTTAGGACTAGCGGGGAACACCGGGGAGCTGTTTTTT,CASSLGLAGNTGELFF
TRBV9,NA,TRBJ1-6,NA,TGTGCCAGCAGCGTAGGACAGGTTAATTCACCCCTCCACTTT,CASSVGQVNSPLHF
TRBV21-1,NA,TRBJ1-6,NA,NA,CASSKVGVGNSPLHF
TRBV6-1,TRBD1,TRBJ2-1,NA,TGTGCCAGCAGTGCGATGGGGGACAGGGGGTACAATGAGCAGTTCTTC,CASSAMGDRGYNEQFF
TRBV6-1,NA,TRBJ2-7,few,TGTGCCAGCAGTAATAGCGGCATCAGACTCTACGAGCAGTACTTC,CASSNSGIRLYEQYF
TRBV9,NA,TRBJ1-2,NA,TGTGCCAGCAGCGCACCTCCGGGGACAACTCATGGCTACACCTTC,CASSAPPGTTHGYTF
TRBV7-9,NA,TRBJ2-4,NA,TGTGCCAGCAGCTATTCATTCGGGGGTCCGAACAAAAACATTCAGTACTTC,CASSYSFGGPNKNIQYF
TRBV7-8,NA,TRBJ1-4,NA,TGTGCCAGCAGTCTTACAGGAATGGCAACTAATGAAAAACTGTTTTTT,CASSLTGMATNEKLFF
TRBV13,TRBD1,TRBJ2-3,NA,TGTGCCAGCAGCTTAAGGGACAGGGACACAGATACGCAGTATTTT,CASSLRDRDTDTQYF
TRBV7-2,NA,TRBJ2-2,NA,TGTGCCAGCAGCCAGACGGGAGTGCACACCGGGGAGCTGTTTTTT,CASSQTGVHTGELFF
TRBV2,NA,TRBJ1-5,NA,TGTGCCAGCAAAAAATCAGGGTTCAATCAGCCCCAGCATTTT,CASKKSGFNQPQHF
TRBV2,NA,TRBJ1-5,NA,TGTGCCAGCAGGACAGGAAGCAATCAGCCCCAGCATTTT,CASRTGSNQPQHF
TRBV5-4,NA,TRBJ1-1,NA,TGTGCCAGCAGCCCGCGGGCGAACACTGAGGCTTTCTTT,CASSPRANTEAFF
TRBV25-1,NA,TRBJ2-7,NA,TGTGCCAGCAGTGAATCCGTGGAGCCCTACGAGCAGTACTTC,CASSESVEPYEQYF
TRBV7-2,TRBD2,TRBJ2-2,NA,TGTGCCAGCAGCTTAAACCCGGGACTAGCGGTCGGAGGGGAGCTGTTTTTT,CASSLNPGLAVGGELFF
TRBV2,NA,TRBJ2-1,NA,TGTGCCGGGAGTCCCGGTTCGAATGAGCAGTTCTTC,CAGSPGSNEQFF
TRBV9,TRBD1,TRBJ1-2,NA,TGTGCCAGCAGCTTACAGGGGGGGACTAACTATGGCTACACCTTC,CASSLQGGTNYGYTF
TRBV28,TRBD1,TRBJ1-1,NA,TGTGCCAGCAGCAAACAGGGGGTAAGGAACACTGAAGCTTTCTTT,CASSKQGVRNTEAFF
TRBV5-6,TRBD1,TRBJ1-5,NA,TGTGCCAGCAGCTGGGGCAGGGGGCTTCAGCCCCAGCATTTT,CASSWGRGLQPQHF
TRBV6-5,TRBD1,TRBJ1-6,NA,TGTGCCAGCAGTCCACGGAGAGGGGGCTTCCTCCACTTT,CASSPRRGGFLHF
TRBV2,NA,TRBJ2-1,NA,TGTGCCAGCACCAGGCACAATGAGCAGTTCTTC,CASTRHNEQFF
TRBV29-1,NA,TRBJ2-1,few,TGCAGCGGTGAGGATGGGCAGAACTACAATGAGCAGTTCTTC,CSGEDGQNYNEQFF
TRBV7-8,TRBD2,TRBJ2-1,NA,TGTGCCAGCAGCTTAGGGACTAGCGGGGGGCATAATGAGCAGTTCTTC,CASSLGTSGGHNEQFF
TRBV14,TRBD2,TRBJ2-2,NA,TGTGCCACCCGGACTAGCGGATACACCGGGGAGCTGTTTTTT,CATRTSGYTGELFF
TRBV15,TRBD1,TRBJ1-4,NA,TGTGCCACCAGCAGAGGACAGGGGAATGAAAAACTGTTTTTT,CATSRGQGNEKLFF
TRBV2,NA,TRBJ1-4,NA,TGTGCCAGCAGAAGGTCCGGCACAGATAATGAAAAACTGTTTTTT,CASRRSGTDNEKLFF
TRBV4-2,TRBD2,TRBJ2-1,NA,TGTGCCAGCAGCCAAGCTAGCGGGAGCCGAGATGAGCAGTTCTTC,CASSQASGSRDEQFF
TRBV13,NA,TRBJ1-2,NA,TGTGCCAGCAGCCCCCTTAGCCTCCGCTACTACACCTTC,CASSPLSLRYYTF
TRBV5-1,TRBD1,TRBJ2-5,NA,TGCGCCAGCAGCTTAGACAGGGACGTTATACAAGAGACCCAGTACTTC,CASSLDRDVIQETQYF
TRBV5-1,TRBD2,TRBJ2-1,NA,TGCGCCAGCACCTTAGGACTAGCGGGAGGGAGGGATGAGCAGTTCTTC,CASTLGLAGGRDEQFF
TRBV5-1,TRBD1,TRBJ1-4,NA,TGCGCCAGCAGCCCCGGACAGGGTACAACTAATGAAAAACTGTTTTTT,CASSPGQGTTNEKLFF
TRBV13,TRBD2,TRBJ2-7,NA,TGTGCCAGCAGCCCCTCGGCGGGAGCTTGGTACGAGCAGTACTTC,CASSPSAGAWYEQYF
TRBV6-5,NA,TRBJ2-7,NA,TGTGCCAGCAGATATAGGAGCTCCTACGAGCAGTACTTC,CASRYRSSYEQYF
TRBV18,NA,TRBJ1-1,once,TGTGCCAGCTCACCGGGCTCAGGCCCAAACACTGAAGCTTTCTTT,CASSPGSGPNTEAFF
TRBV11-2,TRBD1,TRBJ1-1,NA,TGTGCCAGCAGCTCCCTATTACAGGGGTTAACTGAAGCTTTCTTT,CASSSLLQGLTEAFF
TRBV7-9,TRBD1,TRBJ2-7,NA,TGTGCCAGCAGCCGGGGACAGACAGTCTACGAGCAGTACTTC,CASSRGQTVYEQYF
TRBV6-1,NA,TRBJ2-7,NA,TGTGCCAGCAGTGCTCGGGGAGTGGGGAACGAGCAGTACTTC,CASSARGVGNEQYF
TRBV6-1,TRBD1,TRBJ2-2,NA,TGTGCCAGCCTAGGGACAGGGAGTCACGGGGAGCTGTTTTTT,CASLGTGSHGELFF
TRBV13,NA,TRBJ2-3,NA,TGTGCCAACAGCTTTACGGGGATAGATACGCAGTATTTT,CANSFTGIDTQYF